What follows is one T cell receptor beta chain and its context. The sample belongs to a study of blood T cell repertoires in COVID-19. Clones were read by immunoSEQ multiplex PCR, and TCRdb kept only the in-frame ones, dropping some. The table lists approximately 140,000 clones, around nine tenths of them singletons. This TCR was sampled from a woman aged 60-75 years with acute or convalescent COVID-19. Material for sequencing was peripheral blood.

The CDR3 is CASTLGWEVGAFF. The CDR3 DNA follows: TGTGCCAGCACGCTGGGATGGGAGGTCGGGGCTTTCTTT. The genes are TRBV2 and TRBJ1-1; D remains ambiguous. Trimming removed 7 bases from V and 11 bases from J, with 20 bases in between. Germline V CDR1 and CDR2: SNHLY, FYNNEI. This CDR3 region has 13 residues.